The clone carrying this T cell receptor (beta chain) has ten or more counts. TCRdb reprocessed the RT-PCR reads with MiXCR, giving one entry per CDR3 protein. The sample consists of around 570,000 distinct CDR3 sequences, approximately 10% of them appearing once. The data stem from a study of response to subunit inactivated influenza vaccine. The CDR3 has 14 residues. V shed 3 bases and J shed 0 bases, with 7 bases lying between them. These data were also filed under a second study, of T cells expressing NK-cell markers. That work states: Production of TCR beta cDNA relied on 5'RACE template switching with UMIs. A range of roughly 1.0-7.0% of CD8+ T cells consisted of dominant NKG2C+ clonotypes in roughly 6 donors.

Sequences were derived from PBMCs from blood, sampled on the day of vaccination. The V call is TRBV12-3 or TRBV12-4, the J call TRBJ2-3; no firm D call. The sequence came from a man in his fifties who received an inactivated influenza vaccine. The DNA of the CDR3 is TGTGCCAGCAGTTTTAGGACGAGCACAGATACGCAGTATTTT. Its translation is CASSFRTSTDTQYF.